In this sample, the clone carrying this TCR beta chain turned up many times. Antigen unknown. Diagnosis of hyperthyroidism was new in patients aged 18 to 65, and its duration was under 2 months. Thyroid ultrasound, orbital computed tomography, clinical symptoms, and serum thyroxine and TRAb underpinned diagnoses. This entry comes from a study of T cells in Graves' hyperthyroidism and ophthalmopathy. Whole-study results and caveats: Most thyroid clonotypes with frequency above 0.001 were detected in blood.

The CDR3 totals 15 residues. CDR1 MDHEN and CDR2 SYDVKM come from the germline V gene. V lost 2 bases and J lost 0; bases outside the gene matches: 0. There were TCR beta CDR3 regions amplified from RNA transcripts. First-round RT-PCR targeting the TCR CDR3 was performed with the HTBI primer set. TCRdb passed the multiplex PCR reads through MiXCR, listing each CDR3 protein once. The sample lists hundreds of thousands of distinct CDR3 sequences, about 14% seen once, with roughly 24% in the top ten. The sequencing input was blood. V is TRBV28 and J is TRBJ2-3; 9 positions match TRBD2. This clonotype was sampled from a woman aged 25 to 45 with Graves' hyperthyroidism. Here the CDR3 DNA reads TGTGCCAGCAGTTTACTAGCGGGAAGCACAGATACGCAGTATTTT. It encodes CASSLLAGSTDTQYF.